This TCR beta chain was captured by sequencing in a study of blood T cell repertoires in COVID-19. TCRdb's table, derived via immunoSEQ multiplex PCR, lists solely in-frame clones and lacks some. The table shows 150,000 to 200,000 clones, with over 75% occurring only once. This CDR3 is built from 15 residues. Germline CDR1 reads GTSNPN; CDR2 reads SVGIG (reference sequence). Trimming took 8 bases from V and 0 from J, leaving 17 bases between them. Ages ranged from roughly 18 to 95 years, with residence in about 24 US areas. Participants had their cohort set by participant-reported clinical history. Recovered participants had two consecutive negative NP/OP PCR tests, healthcare professional clearance, or symptom resolution.

This sequence joins TRBV30 and TRBJ1-3; tentative D call: TRBD1 (6 bases). Sequenced sample: PBMCs or T cells enriched from blood (not recorded which). The clonotype was recovered from a man aged 50 to 60 who had recovered from COVID-19. The CDR3 sequence is CAGGGGPTSGNTIYF. The DNA of the CDR3 is TGTGCCGGAGGCGGGGGGCCTACCTCTGGAAACACCATATATTTT.